This is a list of T cell receptor beta chains from one sample in a study of cytomegalovirus exposure and HLA in healthy donors. Assay: immunoSEQ multiplex PCR; the TCRdb copy retains only in-frame clones and omits some. The sample totals approximately 150,000 clones. The source material was PBMCs. Every receptor here comes from a woman under 30 in good health and CMV-seronegative. Each CDR3 is given with its conserved first and last residue. D genes are given only for firm matches.

d_call | j_call | v_call | cdr3_nt | cdr3_aa
- | TRBJ1-2 | TRBV29-1 | TGCAGCGCGACTGGACAGAACGTCTATGGCTACACCTTC | CSATGQNVYGYTF
- | TRBJ1-5 | TRBV19 | TGTGCCAGTAGTCCCCGGACGGGGGTGAATCAGCCCCAGCATTTT | CASSPRTGVNQPQHF
- | TRBJ1-2 | TRBV14 | TGTGCCAGCAGCCAAGCCCCGGCGGGGGAGGTTGGCTACACCTTC | CASSQAPAGEVGYTF
TRBD1 | TRBJ1-4 | TRBV27 | TGTGCCAGCAGTTTCAGGGGGACTAATGAAAAACTGTTTTTT | CASSFRGTNEKLFF
TRBD2 | TRBJ2-3 | TRBV29-1 | TGCAGCGTTACTCGGACTAGCGGGGTTACAGATACGCAGTATTTT | CSVTRTSGVTDTQYF
- | TRBJ1-2 | TRBV9 | TGTGCCAGCAGCTCCCGTTCGGACACGTCTGGGGTCGATGGCTACGCCTTC | CASSSRSDTSGVDGYAF
- | TRBJ2-1 | TRBV9 | TGTGCCAGCAGCGGACTAGGCTCCTACAATGAGCAGTTCTTC | CASSGLGSYNEQFF
TRBD2 | TRBJ2-5 | TRBV4-3 | TGCGCCAGCAGCCGGACTAGCGGGAGCCAAGAGACCCAGTACTTC | CASSRTSGSQETQYF
- | TRBJ1-4 | TRBV2 | TGTGCCAGCAGGGACGACAGGTTAAATGAAAAACTGTTTTTT | CASRDDRLNEKLFF
TRBD1 | TRBJ1-1 | TRBV29-1 | TGCAGCGCCGAGACAGGGGGCACTGAAGCTTTCTTT | CSAETGGTEAFF
TRBD2 | TRBJ2-1 | TRBV10-3 | TGTGCCATAGTCGACGATCTAGCGGGGTACAATGAGCAGTTCTTC | CAIVDDLAGYNEQFF
TRBD1 | TRBJ1-2 | TRBV5-1 | TGCGCCAGCAGCTTACAGGGGTCATTTGGCTACACCTTC | CASSLQGSFGYTF
TRBD1 | TRBJ1-2 | TRBV4-3 | TGCGCCAGCAGCCAAGTAAGGGGGCCTAACTATGGCTACACCTTC | CASSQVRGPNYGYTF
- | TRBJ2-3 | TRBV9 | TGTGCCAGCAGCGTAAGCGCGGAGAGGGCAGGTAGTACAGATACGCAGTATTTT | CASSVSAERAGSTDTQYF
TRBD1 | TRBJ2-7 | TRBV5-4 | TGTGCCAGCAGCTCGGGACAGGGGACCGACGAGCAGTACTTC | CASSSGQGTDEQYF
TRBD1 | TRBJ1-2 | TRBV5-1 | TGCGCCAGCAGCCTTGACAGGGACTATGGCTACACCTTC | CASSLDRDYGYTF
- | TRBJ2-2 | TRBV6-6 | TGTGCCGGTTACAGACCGAACACCGGGGAGCTGTTTTTT | CAGYRPNTGELFF
TRBD1 | TRBJ2-7 | TRBV15 | TGTGCCACCAGCAGAGACATACGGACAGGGGAATACGAGCAGTACTTC | CATSRDIRTGEYEQYF
- | TRBJ2-2 | TRBV7-3 | TGTGCCAGCAGCTTGGCTAGCTTGAACACCGGGGAGCTGTTTTTT | CASSLASLNTGELFF
- | TRBJ2-7 | TRBV6-1 | TGTGCCAGCAGTGAACGCGGCCATTCCTACGAGCAGTACTTC | CASSERGHSYEQYF
- | TRBJ1-5 | TRBV15 | TGTGCCACCAGCAGAGCTTCGGGATCCTTTAGCAATCAGCCCCAGCATTTT | CATSRASGSFSNQPQHF
TRBD1 | TRBJ1-5 | TRBV2 | TGTGCCAGCAGAGCAGCCGGGACAGGGGGCAATCAGCCCCAGCATTTT | CASRAAGTGGNQPQHF
- | TRBJ2-3 | TRBV27 | TGTGCCAGCAGTTTCCTCGGACTTCTCCACTTC | CASSFLGLLHF
TRBD2 | TRBJ2-1 | TRBV7-6 | TGTGCCAGCAGCTTCGGACTAGCGGGGGCCGGATACAATGAGCAGTTCTTC | CASSFGLAGAGYNEQFF
- | TRBJ2-1 | TRBV5-1 | TGCGCCAGCAGCCTGGACTTGCTCTCCTACAATGAGCAGTTCTTC | CASSLDLLSYNEQFF
- | TRBJ1-1 | TRBV2 | TGTGCCAGCATCCGTGCGGGAACTGGTGAAGCTTTCTTT | CASIRAGTGEAFF
TRBD2 | TRBJ2-5 | TRBV5-1 | TGCGCCAGCAGCTCGACTAGCGGGAGCGGCGGAGAGACCCAGTACTTC | CASSSTSGSGGETQYF
- | TRBJ2-3 | TRBV15 | TGTGCCACCAGCAGTTCAATGGCTAGCACAGATACGCAGTATTTT | CATSSSMASTDTQYF
TRBD1 | TRBJ1-1 | TRBV5-1 | TGCGCCAGCAGCTTGCGCGACAGGGGAAAACCTGAAGCTTTCTTT | CASSLRDRGKPEAFF
TRBD2 | TRBJ2-1 | TRBV6-6 | TGTGCCAGCAGTCCGGGAGGTAATGAGCAGTTCTTC | CASSPGGNEQFF
- | TRBJ2-1 | TRBV4-3 | TGCGCCAGCAGCCAAGTAATAGGGGCTAACAATGAGCAGTTCTTC | CASSQVIGANNEQFF
TRBD2 | TRBJ2-1 | TRBV19 | TGTGCCAGTAGTATTGTAGCGGGATATGAGCAGTTCTTC | CASSIVAGYEQFF
TRBD2 | TRBJ2-7 | TRBV4-2 | TGTGCCAGCAGCCAAGTGAAGGGACTAGCGGAAATCTACGAGCAGTACTTC | CASSQVKGLAEIYEQYF
TRBD2 | TRBJ2-3 | TRBV5-1 | TGCGCCAGCAGCTTGGCTAGACTAGCCTCGGGCACAGATACGCAGTATTTT | CASSLARLASGTDTQYF
- | TRBJ2-5 | TRBV7-2 | TGTGCCAGCAGCTTACAGTGGCCAGACAGTTTGGGGGAGACCCAGTACTTC | CASSLQWPDSLGETQYF